The 7 T cell receptor beta chains below come from one sample, sequenced in a study of T cell changes during pregnancy in multiple sclerosis. Some clones are missing from TCRdb's copy, which holds only in-frame ones; the method was immunoSEQ multiplex PCR. The profile covers tens of thousands of clones, with around 93% appearing a single time and approximately 0.75% taken by the ten largest. Source: peripheral blood, taken in the second trimester of pregnancy. The receptors come from a female donor in good health, enrolled as a control in a pregnancy study.

J is TRBJ1-6 and V is TRBV4-3; D ambiguous. The CDR3 covers 14 residues. The germline gives CDR1 LGHNA, CDR2 YSLEER. Trimming stripped 0 bases from V and 7 bases from J, with 7 bases between. The CDR3: CASSQDFGNSPLHF. Written as DNA, the CDR3 is TGCGCCAGCAGCCAAGATTTCGGGAATTCACCCCTCCACTTT.

V is TRBV5-6 and J is TRBJ2-7; tentative D call: TRBD1 (7 bases). CDR1 is SGHDT, CDR2 YYEEEE, per germline. The CDR3 has 15 amino acids. V was cut by 4 bases and J by 4 bases, with 18 bases left in between. The CDR3 loop reads CASSPRDSVWYEQYF. The CDR3 DNA is TGTGCCAGCAGCCCGCGGGACAGTGTTTGGTACGAGCAGTACTTC.

The chain is built from TRBV19 and TRBJ1-1, with D hard to call. The CDR3 length is 15 residues. Trimming took 6 bases from V and 0 from J, leaving 14 bases between them. Germline V lookup: CDR1 LNHDA, CDR2 SQIVND (reference sequence). The DNA of the CDR3 is TGTGCCAGTAGACGAGAGGTCACGCTGAACACTGAAGCTTTCTTT. Translated: CASRREVTLNTEAFF.

This chain connects TRBV30 to TRBJ1-1, with unresolved D. CDR1 and CDR2 (germline): GTSNPN, SVGIG (reference sequence). This CDR3 is 14 amino acids long. Trimming removed 1 base from V and 6 bases from J, with 15 bases in between. CDR3 sequence reads: CAWSGRVFISEAFF. In nucleotides, the CDR3 is TGTGCCTGGAGTGGGAGGGTTTTTATTTCTGAAGCTTTCTTT.

V usage is TRBV4-2 and J usage is TRBJ1-2; TRBD1 is a possible D gene (5 bases). Per the germline V gene, CDR1 is LGHNA and CDR2 is YNFKEQ. The CDR3 totals 14 residues. V dropped 4 bases and J dropped 6 bases, with 15 bases sitting between them. The CDR3 loop is CASSPTVKLDGYTF. CDR3 bases: TGTGCCAGCAGCCCGACAGTAAAGCTAGATGGCTACACCTTC.

In DNA form, the CDR3 reads TGTGCCAGCAGTGCCTTAGGACAGGCTGAAGCTTTCTTT. Its protein product is CASSALGQAEAFF. This sequence joins TRBV6-4 and TRBJ1-1; 7 bases fit TRBD1. The CDR3 sequence is 13 residues long. Germline CDR1 reads MRHNA; CDR2 reads SNTAGT. V lost 4 bases and J lost 6; bases outside the gene matches: 5.

The V and J genes are TRBV4-2 and TRBJ2-1; TRBD2 might be the D (7 bases). This CDR3 has 18 amino acids. The V gene's germline CDR1 is LGHNA and CDR2 YNFKEQ. V shed 0 bases and J shed 3 bases, with 18 bases lying between them. For the CDR3, the DNA is TGTGCCAGCAGCCAAGATCCTTGGGGCGGGGGCAACTACAATGAGCAGTTCTTC. Encoded protein: CASSQDPWGGGNYNEQFF.